Listed below are T cell receptor beta chains from one sample, sequenced in a study of T cell changes during pregnancy in multiple sclerosis. The assay was immunoSEQ multiplex PCR, and TCRdb's table has in-frame clones only and misses some. The sample consists of about 12,000 clones, roughly 80% of them appearing once. This specimen consisted of CD8+ T cells from peripheral blood mononuclear cells, obtained after pregnancy. Source of these receptors: a female donor in good health, enrolled as a control in a pregnancy study. Both conserved end residues are part of each CDR3. The order of the fields is CDR3 length, D gene, J gene, clone size, V gene, CDR3 protein, CDR3 DNA. The D gene is left open where the match is weak. Not all rows give a size; the values are once, few, many and, for expanded clones, a class.

15 . TRBJ2-1 . TRBV2 CATSRERVSYNEQFF TGTGCCACCTCCCGGGAGCGCGTGTCCTACAATGAGCAGTTCTTC
16 TRBD2 TRBJ2-3 . TRBV7-9 CASSPRLAGGPGTQYF TGTGCCAGCAGCCCCCGACTAGCGGGGGGTCCGGGTACGCAGTATTTT
18 TRBD2 TRBJ2-7 . TRBV18 CASSPLREGPINYREQYF TGTGCCAGCTCACCCTTGAGGGAGGGCCCGATAAATTACCGAGAGCAGTACTTC
15 . TRBJ1-3 . TRBV19 CASSWTVNSGNTIYF TGTGCCAGTAGTTGGACAGTGAACTCTGGAAACACCATATATTTT
13 TRBD1 TRBJ1-2 . TRBV14 CASSGAGGYGYTF TGTGCCAGCAGCGGGGCAGGGGGCTATGGCTACACCTTC
11 . TRBJ2-7 . TRBV6-5 CASSYLYEQYF TGTGCCAGCAGTTATCTGTATGAGCAGTACTTC
17 . TRBJ2-7 . TRBV7-8 CASSSTPPGERFYEQYF TGTGCCAGCAGCTCTACCCCCCCCGGGGAGAGATTCTACGAGCAGTACTTC
14 . TRBJ1-2 once TRBV9 CASSSNTGLDGYTF TGTGCCAGCAGCTCAAATACAGGTCTTGATGGCTACACCTTC
13 TRBD1 TRBJ1-1 . TRBV13 CASSENRGLDAFF TGTGCCAGCAGCGAGAACAGGGGGCTAGATGCTTTCTTT
15 TRBD1 TRBJ1-2 . TRBV4-2 CASSQNRGDNYGYTF TGTGCCAGCAGCCAAAACAGGGGGGACAACTATGGCTACACCTTC
14 . TRBJ2-3 . TRBV28 CASSWAGNTDTQYF TGTGCCAGCAGTTGGGCAGGCAACACAGATACGCAGTATTTT
16 TRBD2 TRBJ2-5 . TRBV14 CASSQNRGGLQETQYF TGTGCCAGCAGCCAAAACCGGGGGGGCCTCCAAGAGACCCAGTACTTC
17 TRBD2 TRBJ2-7 . TRBV11-2 CASSLDAAGGIGYEQYF TGTGCCAGCAGCTTAGATGCGGCGGGAGGCATAGGGTACGAGCAGTACTTC
15 TRBD1 TRBJ1-1 . TRBV5-4 CASSSWTGGGTEAFF TGTGCCAGCAGCTCGTGGACAGGGGGTGGCACTGAAGCTTTCTTT
16 . TRBJ2-6 medium-sized TRBV7-8 CASSRTGAGGANVLTF TGTGCCAGCAGCAGAACAGGGGCGGGAGGGGCCAACGTCCTGACTTTC
12 . TRBJ2-2 . TRBV18 CASSPGAGELFF TGTGCCAGCTCGCCCGGGGCCGGGGAGCTGTTTTTT
15 TRBD2 TRBJ2-1 . TRBV28 CASSFLAGIYNEQFF TGTGCCAGCAGCTTTCTAGCGGGAATATACAATGAGCAGTTCTTC
15 . TRBJ1-4 . TRBV7-9 CASSLTGSGNEKLFF TGTGCCAGCAGCTTAACAGGTTCCGGTAATGAAAAACTGTTTTTT
15 TRBD2 TRBJ2-7 . TRBV7-9 CASVGSSGITYEQYF TGTGCCAGCGTAGGTTCTAGCGGGATAACCTACGAGCAGTACTTC
15 TRBD1 TRBJ2-2 once TRBV18 CASSPGQGYTGELFF TGTGCCAGCTCACCGGGACAGGGGTACACCGGGGAGCTGTTTTTT
12 . TRBJ1-1 . TRBV28 CASKRDGLEAFF TGTGCCAGCAAGCGGGACGGTCTTGAAGCTTTCTTT
15 . TRBJ2-7 . TRBV27 CASSLWGGSSYEQYF TGTGCCAGCAGTTTATGGGGAGGTAGCTCCTACGAGCAGTACTTC
14 TRBD2 TRBJ2-3 medium-sized TRBV6-4 CATKRGGDTDTQYF TGTGCCACCAAGCGGGGGGGAGACACAGATACGCAGTATTTT
15 . TRBJ1-4 . TRBV2 CASRPRRGGPEKLFF TGTGCCAGCAGACCGCGTAGAGGCGGCCCCGAAAAACTGTTTTTT
14 . TRBJ2-2 . TRBV9 CASARGASTGELFF TGTGCCAGTGCCCGGGGGGCGAGCACCGGGGAGCTGTTTTTT
15 . TRBJ2-1 once TRBV7-8 CASSRSDAAYNEQFF TGTGCCAGCAGCCGTAGCGACGCAGCCTACAATGAGCAGTTCTTC
15 TRBD2 TRBJ2-7 . TRBV4-1 CASSQDERGAYEQYF TGCGCCAGCAGCCAAGATGAGCGGGGGGCCTACGAGCAGTACTTC
17 . TRBJ2-2 many TRBV7-8 CASSSAGLGLVAGELFF TGTGCCAGCAGCTCCGCGGGGCTGGGACTGGTCGCCGGGGAGCTGTTTTTT
13 TRBD2 TRBJ2-7 . TRBV11-2 CASRRPGGSEQYF TGTGCCAGCAGACGACCTGGCGGGAGCGAGCAGTACTTC
15 TRBD1 TRBJ1-4 . TRBV7-9 CASSSPGQGHEKLFF TGTGCCAGCAGCTCTCCGGGACAGGGGCACGAAAAACTGTTTTTT
16 TRBD2 TRBJ2-1 . TRBV29-1 CSVEIPSGALSYEQFF TGCAGCGTTGAAATACCTAGCGGGGCTCTGAGCTATGAGCAGTTCTTC
15 . TRBJ2-5 . TRBV4-3 CASSRIRGAGETQYF TGCGCCAGCAGCCGCATACGGGGGGCTGGAGAGACCCAGTACTTC
16 . TRBJ1-5 . TRBV6-5 CASSLVEERDSQPQHF TGTGCCAGCAGTTTGGTCGAGGAGAGGGATAGTCAGCCCCAGCATTTT
15 . TRBJ2-5 once TRBV4-3 CASSQDRVGEETQYF TGCGCCAGCAGCCAAGATCGCGTAGGGGAAGAGACCCAGTACTTC
14 . TRBJ1-1 once TRBV7-9 CASSLARTRTEAFF TGTGCCAGCAGCTTAGCTAGGACACGCACTGAAGCTTTCTTT
11 TRBD1 TRBJ1-2 . TRBV27 CASSTGDGYTF TGTGCCAGCAGCACAGGGGATGGCTACACCTTC
12 . TRBJ1-2 once TRBV29-1 CSAREANYGYTF TGCAGCGCCAGGGAAGCGAACTATGGCTACACCTTC
14 TRBD1 TRBJ2-7 . TRBV12-5 CASVHTGAGGEQYF TGTGCTAGTGTCCATACCGGGGCAGGGGGCGAACAGTACTTC
13 . TRBJ1-2 . TRBV11-1 CASSLRGNYGYTF TGTGCCAGCAGCTTAAGGGGGAACTATGGCTACACCTTC
15 . TRBJ2-3 . TRBV6-4 CASSAQAGGSDTQYF TGTGCCAGCAGCGCCCAGGCAGGGGGGTCAGATACGCAGTATTTT
15 TRBD1 TRBJ2-4 . TRBV6-5 CASSGQGLAKNIQYF TGTGCCAGCAGTGGACAGGGCTTAGCCAAAAACATTCAGTACTTC